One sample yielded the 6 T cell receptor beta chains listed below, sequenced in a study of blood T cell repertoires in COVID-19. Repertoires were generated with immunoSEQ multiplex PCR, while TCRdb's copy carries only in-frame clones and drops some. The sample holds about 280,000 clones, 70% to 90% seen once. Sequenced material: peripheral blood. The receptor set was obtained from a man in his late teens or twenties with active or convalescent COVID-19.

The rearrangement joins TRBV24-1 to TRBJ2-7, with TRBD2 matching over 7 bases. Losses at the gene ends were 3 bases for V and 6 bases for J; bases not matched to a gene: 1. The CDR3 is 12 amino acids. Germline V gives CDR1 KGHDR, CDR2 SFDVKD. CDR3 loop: CATSDTGGEQYF. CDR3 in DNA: TGTGCCACCAGTGATACGGGGGGCGAGCAGTACTTC.

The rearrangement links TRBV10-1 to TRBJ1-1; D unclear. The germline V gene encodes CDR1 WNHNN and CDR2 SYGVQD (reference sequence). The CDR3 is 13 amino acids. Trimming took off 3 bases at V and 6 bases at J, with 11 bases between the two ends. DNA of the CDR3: TGCGCCAGCAGTGAATCCAGTGGAGCTGAAGCTTTCTTT. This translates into CASSESSGAEAFF.

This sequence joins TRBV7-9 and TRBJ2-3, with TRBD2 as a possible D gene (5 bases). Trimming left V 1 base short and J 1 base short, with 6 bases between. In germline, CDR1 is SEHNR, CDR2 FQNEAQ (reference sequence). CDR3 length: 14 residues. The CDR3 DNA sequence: TGTGCCAGCAGCTTAGGGCGGGGCACAGATACGCAGTATTTT. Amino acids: CASSLGRGTDTQYF.

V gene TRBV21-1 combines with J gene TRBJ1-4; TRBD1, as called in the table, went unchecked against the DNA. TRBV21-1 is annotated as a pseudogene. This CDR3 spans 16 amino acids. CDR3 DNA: TGTGCCAGCAGCAAAATTCGACAGGCAACTAATGAAAAACTGTTTTTT. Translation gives CASSKIRQATNEKLFF.

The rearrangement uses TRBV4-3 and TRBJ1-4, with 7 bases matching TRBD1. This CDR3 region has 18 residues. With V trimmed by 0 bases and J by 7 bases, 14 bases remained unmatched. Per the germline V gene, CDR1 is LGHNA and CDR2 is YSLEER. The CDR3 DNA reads TGCGCCAGCAGCCAAGAAAACGACAGGGACGGGTTAGGTGAAAAACTGTTTTTT. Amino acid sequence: CASSQENDRDGLGEKLFF.

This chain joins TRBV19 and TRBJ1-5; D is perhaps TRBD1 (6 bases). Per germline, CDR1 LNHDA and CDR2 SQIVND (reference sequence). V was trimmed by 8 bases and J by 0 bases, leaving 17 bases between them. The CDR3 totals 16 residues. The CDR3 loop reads CASDPRRQVSNQPQHF. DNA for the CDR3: TGTGCCAGTGATCCTCGAAGACAGGTTAGCAATCAGCCCCAGCATTTT.